These 3 T cell receptor beta chains originate from one sample sequenced in a study of T cells in women clearing cervical HPV infection. Profiled with immunoSEQ multiplex PCR; TCRdb holds only in-frame clones, not every one. This sample contains some 30,000 clones. The sample was blood buffy coat. All receptors come from a woman aged 18 to 75 with a cervical HPV16 infection that either progressed to CIN3+ or cleared (not recorded which).

On this clone itself: The read terminates 3 residues before the CDR3 end, so the remaining end is supplied by the germline J gene. V gene TRBV9 combines with J gene TRBJ2-3; D possibly uses TRBD1 or TRBD2 (5 bases each). Germline V gives CDR1 SGDLS, CDR2 YYNGEE. The CDR3 runs 16 residues. Between the trimmed V and J ends, which lost 3 bases and 0 bases, there was a span of 14 bases. The CDR3 bases that were read are TGTGCCAGCAGCGCAGTGAGAGGGGCTAGCACAGATACG. This gives the protein CASSAVRGASTDT. The complete CDR3 reads CASSAVRGASTDTQYF. Full variable domain (rest looked up from reference TRBV9 and TRBJ2-3): DSGVTQTPKHLITATGQRVTLRCSPRSGDLSVYWYQQSLDQGLQFLIQYYNGEERAKGNILERFSAQQFPDLHSELNLSSLELGDSALYFCASSAVRGASTDTQYFGPGTRLTVL.

A remark on this clone: From the germline J gene comes the end of the CDR3, since the read stops 3 residues before it. V and J are TRBV6-1 and TRBJ1-6; 8 bases line up with TRBD1. This CDR3 is 15 amino acids long. The V gene end was trimmed by 3 bases and the J gene end by 7 bases; junction bases not matched to a gene: 5. Looked up from germline, CDR1 is MNHNS and CDR2 is SASEGT. CDR3 loop: CASSDWTGRNSPLHF. CDR3 DNA (partial): TGTGCCAGCAGTGACTGGACAGGGAGGAATTCACCC.

A note on this clone: The read gets to within 3 residues of the CDR3 end, and the germline J gene fills in the rest. The V gene is TRBV5-4, the J gene TRBJ1-4; 8 bases are a match to TRBD1. The CDR3 loop spans 15 amino acids. The V gene end was trimmed by 4 bases and the J gene end by 7 bases; junction bases not matched to a gene: 9. The germline CDR1 and CDR2 sequences are SGHNT and YYREEE (reference sequence). The covered CDR3 bases are TGTGCCAGCAGCCCGTCGACAGGGGAGGCTGAAAAA. This translates into CASSPSTGEAEK. The entire CDR3 sequence reads CASSPSTGEAEKLFF. Full variable domain (outside the CDR3, taken from reference TRBV5-4 and TRBJ1-4): ETGVTQSPTHLIKTRGQQVTLRCSSQSGHNTVSWYQQALGQGPQFIFQYYREEENGRGNFPPRFSGLQFPNYSSELNVNALELDDSALYLCASSPSTGEAEKLFFGSGTQLSVL.